What follows describes a single T cell receptor beta chain. Its target is unknown. Naive CD4+ cells had CD25+ Tregs removed. Findings and caveats of the study: Whole repertoires were not studied in the larger cohort, only one V-J beta rearrangement. In terms of TCR gene usage, tumor memory CD4+ T cells clustered together with blood and lymph node memory CD4+ cells, as well as with lymph node naive CD4+ cells.

Semi-nested PCR with Nested Universal Primer A followed constant-region reverse priming of full-length variable regions. In TCRdb, the 5' RACE reads were re-called with MiXCR into one record per CDR3 protein. The sample has tens of thousands of distinct CDR3 sequences, about 20% seen once. The receptor was isolated from a female donor with breast cancer. The source material was naive CD4+ T cells sorted from a lymph node. As to subset: naive CD4+ T cells, CD4+CD45RA+CD25-.

DNA of the CDR3: TGTGCCAGCAGCTTGGGGGGTGACAGATCCTACGAGCAGTACTTC. It translates to CASSLGGDRSYEQYF. V usage is TRBV7-2 and J usage is TRBJ2-7; D is possibly TRBD2 (6 bases). There are 15 residues in the CDR3. Germline loops: CDR1 SGHTA, CDR2 FQGNSA. The ends were cut back, 3 bases at V and 1 base at J, with 13 bases in the middle.